This T cell receptor (beta chain) was sequenced in a study of cytomegalovirus exposure and HLA in healthy donors (dated by TCRdb to the late 2010s). In the study overall: In an earlier analysis of around 540 of the donors, approximately 300 Gb of sequence data and some 120 million unique TCR beta sequences from 180 million or so T cells were reported. An early release that covered roughly 600 HLA-typed donors contained around 330 gigabases of sequencing data and tens of millions of unique TCR sequences. The genetic ancestry cluster associated with self-reported Caucasian donors included 65% to 90% of the roughly 380 genotyped donors. The aim of the study was to test whether cataloging public T cell receptors could identify signatures of past pathogen exposure. The study used immunosequencing to profile the T cell repertoires of hundreds of subjects and linked those repertoires to cytomegalovirus serostatus. A separate validation cohort of 100 to 150 different subjects was used in addition to the roughly 700-subject first cohort. High-throughput TCR immunosequencing, statistical association of individual TCRs with disease status, and machine learning were combined to predict cytomegalovirus infection status. A later analysis re-examined previously published TCR beta repertoires from more than 550 donors and added high-resolution HLA genotyping to investigate patterns of TCR occurrence. Rather than drawing on any new phenotypic data, the later analysis identified candidate immune exposures from TCR beta sequences and the way those sequences occurred across donors. An earlier analysis of 587 of the donors applied high-throughput TCR beta sequencing to assess whether each TCR beta V gene segment acted as functional or pseudogenic. Donor age, sex, ethnicity and CMV serostatus were compiled alongside the repertoire data. In a later genetic analysis, genome-wide SNP genotypes for about 65% of the roughly 700 donors were used, and that subset was treated as a discovery cohort. Every repertoire in the discovery cohort had been generated on one and the same sequencing platform. HLA typing covered class I and class II loci at four-digit resolution. Typing coverage differed by locus: A, B, C, DRB1 and DQB1 were typed in about 620-640 donors, DQA1 in 500 to 550, DPA1 in 600 to 610, and DPB1 in 400 to 490. Roughly 5 DR-DQ haplotypes were handled as single units for association and clustering, since linkage in the cohort was strong. Among about 360 genotyped donors of the cohort, an average of 235,054 unique TCR beta nucleotide sequences were sequenced per donor, roughly 18% of them non-productive. What the work shows at the level of the full study, not this receptor alone: A further reported finding was that TCR beta sequences accurately predicted the HLA-A and HLA-B alleles for most subjects in the first cohort. Over 15 rarely observed V segments, including chromosome 9 orphons, were excluded from the earlier analysis of approximately 500 of the donors because counts were too low. In a later genetic analysis, a missense DCLRE1C variant was associated with V-gene and J-gene trimming of TCR beta chains, and the association was replicated in an independent cohort. According to a later genetic analysis, donors in an Asian-associated ancestry cluster had fewer N-insertions in productive TCRs than the roughly 660-donor mean. A group of highly shared sequence variants was considered likely to be a technical artifact of the sequencing pipeline. Compared with equally common non-associated chains, HLA-associated TCR beta chains in a later analysis were more clonally expanded and had lower generation probabilities. Assigning TCR associations to individual alleles was difficult when HLA alleles, especially DR and DQ, strongly co-occurred. The authors suggested that the approach could potentially be extended to other disease states and immunological phenotypes. A later analysis reported that several top co-occurrence clusters appeared linked to parvovirus B19, influenza, CMV and Epstein-Barr virus. Cytomegalovirus status was reported to be diagnosed by the classifier with high specificity and sensitivity in both the original and validation cohorts. Only TCR beta chains were sequenced in this cohort, and the absence of alpha or paired-chain data limited detectable features. Most CMV-associated TCR beta chains appeared to be HLA-restricted in a later analysis, and the HLA associations seemed to be driven largely by CMV exposure. Correlated functional status among segregating V segments might reflect linkage disequilibrium, but an unknown experimental factor could not be ruled out. Because HLA typing was missing for some donors at each locus, association tests included only the typed subset. According to a later analysis, TCR association rates differed among HLA loci, with DRB1 alleles showing the most associated TCRs and HLA-C alleles showing the fewest. Most TCR sequences were seen in very few donors, while some public TCRs were found in many individuals. In a later analysis, some 17,000 TCR beta sequences were associated with specific HLA alleles at a false discovery rate of 0.05. In vitro tests confirmed that a few of the cytomegalovirus-associated TCR beta chains recognize cytomegalovirus antigens. A total of some 180 TCR beta chains were listed by the study as associated with cytomegalovirus. For the cohort, immune exposure information was limited to CMV serostatus. Broadly in line with IMGT annotations, most TCR beta V segments showed up in productive rearrangements about 87% or about 30% of the time in an earlier analysis of roughly 590 of the donors. Some IMGT-functional V segments, including TRBV6-2 and TRBV6-3, could not be told apart with the 87-base-pair reads, so those segments were excluded. Roughly uniform sequencing depth across donors was assumed in presence/absence analyses, although this assumption may not hold.

The cohort consisted of 666 healthy bone marrow donors. All cohort members were sampled while nominally healthy, although unrecorded immune exposures were likely present. The donor was CMV seronegative and belonged to the group of over 350 seronegative cohort members. Each donor provided a peripheral blood sample, and peripheral blood mononuclear cells were used for TCR beta sequencing. The Qiagen DNeasy Blood Extraction Kit was used to extract genomic DNA from the blood cell samples. Library construction relied on the immunoSEQ multiplex PCR assay. For the multiplex PCR, a mixture combining 60 forward primers for TCR Vbeta segments and 13 reverse primers for TCR Jbeta segments was used. The CDR3 region of rearranged TCR beta genes was amplified from genomic DNA by a multiplex PCR assay. The amplified TCR beta libraries were sequenced on the Illumina HiSeq System as 87-base-pair reads. Processing in the source paper ran as follows. Across the 670 or so repertoires, a later analysis counted around 80 million unique TCR beta chains, 9.5 million to 13 million of which were shared by at least two donors. Raw reads were error-corrected and collapsed into unique sequences with a nearest-neighbor algorithm that merged closely related sequences to remove PCR and sequencing errors. To assign V, D and J gene segments, CDR3 sequences were aligned to IMGT reference sequences. For a sequence to be retained, a match of at least six nucleotides to both a V gene segment and a J gene segment was required. A rearrangement counted as productive if the CDR3 had no stop codons and remained in frame with V and J, and every other rearrangement counted as non-productive. CDR3 was defined by IMGT convention, running from the second conserved V-encoded cysteine to the conserved J-encoded phenylalanine. The earlier analysis of about 610 of the donors excluded sequences that lacked an unambiguous match to a single V gene segment. In an earlier analysis of several hundred of the donors, V segments were called functional above 56.7% productive rearrangements and were called segregating when the between-donor standard deviation exceeded 5%. A statistical classification framework was developed to diagnose cytomegalovirus status using the catalog of TCR beta chain sequences. In a later analysis, V and J genes were assigned by comparing TCR nucleotide sequences against IMGT/GENE-DB human TR gene sequences. In a later analysis, CDR3 sequences and most-parsimonious VDJ recombination scenarios were assigned using the TCRdist pipeline. In a later analysis, each TCR beta chain was defined by its CDR3 amino acid sequence together with its V-gene family, and reads without a unique V-gene family were excluded. To address suspected cross-contamination and a sequencing artifact, a later analysis removed under 600 highly shared, low-generation-probability nucleotide sequences. In a later analysis, a clonal expansion index was calculated for each public chain from normalized within-repertoire ranks of inferred template counts. In a later analysis, generation probabilities were computed with a VDJ recombination model fitted to out-of-frame rearrangements, and the resulting probabilities were checked against IGoR. In a later analysis, TCR-TCR, TCR-HLA and TCR-CMV co-occurrence was scored with hypergeometric tests, and a repertoire-size bias correction was applied to TCR pairs. False discovery rates were estimated in a later analysis by permuting HLA or CMV assignments 20 times. A later analysis grouped co-occurring TCRs with DBSCAN, adding TCRdist sequence similarity when clustering within HLA-allele-positive subsets. For co-occurrence clustering, repertoires with fewer than 30,000 or more than 120,000 public chains were excluded, along with roughly 5 repertoires with anomalous nucleotide sharing. TCRdb re-hosts the immuneACCESS table, in-frame sequences only. Its copies lack some clones; in the studies checked, an unresolved V gene accounts for under half of them, and the cause for the rest is not known. For V, J and clone size, that table is used; D and trimming come from the DNA. In this sample the table shows around 100,000 clones, about three fifths of which occur a single time. The ten largest account for 3.9% of the sample.

This clone has more than one count but fewer than ten. Its antigen target is currently unknown. There are no base qualities to consult, and no much larger clone falls within one base. Counted from cysteine to phenylalanine, this CDR3 has 11 amino acids. Just the 33-base CDR3 DNA is kept, in frame starting at base 1. V is pared back by 7 bases and J by 7 bases, with 11 bases lying between the germline termini. The germline V gene specifies MNHNS as CDR1 and SASEGT as CDR2. This TCR derives from a man between 25 and 39 years old in good health and CMV-seronegative. The sample consisted of PBMCs. Rearrangement joined TRBV6-1 to TRBJ2-7; the D gene is possibly TRBD2, with 6 bases matching. CDR3 region: CASTYRGEQYF. The nucleotides read TGTGCCAGCACCTACCGGGGGGAGCAGTACTTC.